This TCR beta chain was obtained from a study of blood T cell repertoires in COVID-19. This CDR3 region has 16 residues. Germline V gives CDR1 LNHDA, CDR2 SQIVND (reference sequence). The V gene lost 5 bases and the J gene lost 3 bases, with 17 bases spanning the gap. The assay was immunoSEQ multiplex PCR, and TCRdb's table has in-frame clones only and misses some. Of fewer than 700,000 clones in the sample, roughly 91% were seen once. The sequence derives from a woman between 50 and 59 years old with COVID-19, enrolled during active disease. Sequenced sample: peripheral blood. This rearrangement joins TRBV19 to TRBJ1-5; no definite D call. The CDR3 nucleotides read TGTGCCAGTAGTTCCATCTTCGGGGAACCCAATCAGCCCCAGCATTTT. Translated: CASSSIFGEPNQPQHF.